The clone carrying this TCR beta chain appeared a few times. The data derive from a study of sequential checkpoint blockade in melanoma. For the study at large: Arm A got nivolumab then ipilimumab; arm B the reverse, 1:1. Both treatment sequences were followed by maintenance nivolumab. TCRbeta immunosequencing was performed on DNA from 85 to 100 pretreatment melanoma tumor samples. About two dozen patients had matched tumor biopsies before treatment and at week 13 after nivolumab or ipilimumab alone.

Sequenced by immunoSEQ multiplex PCR; TCRdb stores in-frame clones only, minus some. Of 20,000 to 25,000 clones in the sample, around 30% were seen once. Indicated treatment: randomized to nivolumab then ipilimumab (arm A) or the reverse (arm B). The CDR3 covers 14 residues. From germline, CDR1 is MNHGY and CDR2 SAAAGT. The V end was cut by 9 bases, the J end by 2 bases, with 14 bases between. The sequencing used tumor tissue (inferred from file names), collected from a patient given nivolumab and ipilimumab in sequence. The chain joins TRBV6-8 to TRBJ1-3; D unresolved. The TCR originated in a human donor with melanoma. For the CDR3, the DNA is TGTGCCAGTAAGGTGGGGTCACCTGGAAACACCATATATTTT. Protein product: CASKVGSPGNTIYF.